Listed below are T cell receptor beta chains from one sample, sequenced in a study of T cell changes during pregnancy in multiple sclerosis. Here immunoSEQ multiplex PCR was the method, and the copy in TCRdb shows in-frame clones only, minus some. The sample includes about 60,000 clones, 80% to 95% of them seen just once. The input for sequencing was peripheral blood, taken in the first trimester of pregnancy. These receptors were taken from a female donor with multiple sclerosis, enrolled in a pregnancy study. Both conserved end residues are trimmed from each CDR3. The order of the fields is J gene, V gene, CDR3 protein.

>TRBJ2-5|TRBV7-2
ASSLNLATQETQY
>TRBJ1-1|TRBV4-3
ASSLETANTEAF
>TRBJ2-1|TRBV7-3
ASSKTSGKPEQF
>TRBJ2-7|TRBV27
ASRIGTVSYEQY
>TRBJ2-5|TRBV5-6
ASTLRGSVETQY
>TRBJ1-4|TRBV28
ASRAGTGHEKLF
>TRBJ2-1|TRBV30
AWSVSRTYNEQF
>TRBJ1-4|TRBV5-1
ATRMESTNEKLF
>TRBJ1-1|TRBV18
ASSPRGGLNTEAF
>TRBJ1-4|TRBV4-3
ASSPISPDRGEKLF
>TRBJ2-5|TRBV12-5
ASAPSRGWETQY
>TRBJ2-1|TRBV19
ASSTATNRF
>TRBJ1-2|TRBV19
ASSNTGIYGYT
>TRBJ2-5|TRBV5-1
ASSLDGRGGETQY
>TRBJ2-3|TRBV7-2
ASSSGQGPTDTQY
>TRBJ2-7|TRBV7-9
ASSLVGSAEQY
>TRBJ1-1|TRBV7-2
ASSLSIMNTEAF
>TRBJ2-7|TRBV7-9
ASSLGDRGRHEQY
>TRBJ2-1|TRBV12-5
ASGPPSGRTYNEQF
>TRBJ2-7|TRBV29-1
SVVSGAYEQY
>TRBJ1-1|TRBV18
ASSSGLYTEAF
>TRBJ2-1|TRBV19
ASSRTGTENYNEQF
>TRBJ1-1|TRBV5-1
ASSLIRGTEAF
>TRBJ2-1|TRBV7-2
ASSSIGTGGIGEQF
>TRBJ1-3|TRBV7-9
ASSLVSYRDSISGNTIY
>TRBJ2-3|TRBV6-4
ASSDLTGGTDTQY
>TRBJ2-1|TRBV13
ASSTTSSNEQF
>TRBJ2-5|TRBV29-1
SVVFVGGGIQETQY
>TRBJ2-2|TRBV27
ASRTLAENTGELF
>TRBJ2-7|TRBV4-3
ASSQDSRGSYEQY
>TRBJ2-1|TRBV30
AWSLRTSGEQF
>TRBJ2-1|TRBV6-1
ASSVKTGEQF
>TRBJ2-3|TRBV7-9
ASSPTTGYFTQY
>TRBJ2-3|TRBV7-6
ASSLARAATDTQY
>TRBJ2-3|TRBV7-9
ASSLYGGDTQY
>TRBJ2-2|TRBV18
ASSPLPLAGRTGELF
>TRBJ1-1|TRBV29-1
SVERGYTEAF
>TRBJ1-2|TRBV19
ASSTPGGRPYGYT